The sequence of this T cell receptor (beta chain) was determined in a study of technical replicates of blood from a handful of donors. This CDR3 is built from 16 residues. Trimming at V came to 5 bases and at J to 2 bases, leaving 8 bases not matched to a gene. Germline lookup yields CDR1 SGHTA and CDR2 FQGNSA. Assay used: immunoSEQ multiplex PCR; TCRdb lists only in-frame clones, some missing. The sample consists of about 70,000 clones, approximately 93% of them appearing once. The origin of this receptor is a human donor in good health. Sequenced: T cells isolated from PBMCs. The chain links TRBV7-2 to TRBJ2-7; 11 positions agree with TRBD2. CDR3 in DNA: TGTGCCAGCAGCCCCCGGGGACTAGCGGAGACCTACGAGCAGTACTTC. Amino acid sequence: CASSPRGLAETYEQYF.